These 21 T cell receptor beta chains came from one sample sequenced in a study of response to subunit inactivated influenza vaccine (dated by TCRdb to about 2018). The sample's time point label, in plain terms: more than 40 days after influenza vaccine administration. Receptor libraries were prepared by RT-PCR. TCRdb shows the sequencer as Illumina HiSeq 2500. TCRdb's own reprocessing of the public reads used fastp at Q25 and MiXCR and kept productive beta chains. Each entry merges the rows of one CDR3 protein and shows their most common DNA and genes. The table for this sample lists a few hundred thousand distinct CDR3 sequences; 9.5% to 13% of them were counted only once. The biggest ten clones account for about 12% of the sample. The sequencing used PBMCs from blood, collected 40 to 50 days after vaccination. Receptors were obtained from a man aged 45 to 65 who received an inactivated influenza vaccine. Donor details come from another sample of the same person, matched by shared clones.

This clonotype was seen at least ten times. This chain connects TRBV28 to TRBJ2-5; tentative D call: TRBD1 (6 bases). Trimming removed 6 bases from V and 2 bases from J, with 13 bases in between. CDR1 MDHEN and CDR2 SYDVKM come from the germline V gene. This CDR3 has 14 amino acids. The CDR3 DNA reads as TGTGCCAGCAGGCCCGACAGGAGGCAAGAGACCCAGTACTTC. Translating gives CASRPDRRQETQYF.

The chain employs TRBV20-1 and TRBJ1-6, with 7 positions matching TRBD1. Losses at the gene ends were 3 bases for V and 8 bases for J; bases not matched to a gene: 7. This CDR3 comprises 14 residues. The germline CDR1 and CDR2 sequences are DFQATT and SNEGSKA (reference sequence). In DNA, the CDR3 is TGCAGTGCTAGGAGGCAGGGGGTTTATTCACCCCTCCACTTT. The encoded protein is CSARRQGVYSPLHF.

The chain employs TRBV9 and TRBJ2-7; 7 nucleotides agree with TRBD1. Germline values: CDR1 SGDLS, CDR2 YYNGEE. The CDR3 runs 15 residues. V was pared by 4 bases and J by 3 bases, with 10 bases of the junction left unmatched. CDR3 residues: CASSLTGTAHYEQYF. DNA for the CDR3: TGTGCCAGCAGCCTGACCGGGACAGCGCACTACGAGCAGTACTTC.

This clonotype was counted between two and nine times. J is TRBJ2-7 and V is TRBV28; a possible D gene is TRBD1 (5 bases). Looked up from germline, CDR1 is MDHEN and CDR2 is SYDVKM. The CDR3 runs 15 residues. Between the trimmed V and J ends, which lost 0 bases and 1 base, there was a span of 10 bases. Here the CDR3 reads CASSLWGPTSYEQYF. The CDR3 nucleotides read TGTGCCAGCAGTTTATGGGGGCCTACTTCCTACGAGCAGTACTTC. Filled out from reference TRBV28 and TRBJ2-7, the complete variable domain reads DVKVTQSSRYLVKRTGEKVFLECVQDMDHENMFWYRQDPGLGLRLIYFSYDVKMKEKGDIPEGYSVSREKKERFSLILESASTNQTSMYLCASSLWGPTSYEQYFGPGTRLTVT.

This clonotype was counted many times. The chain combines TRBV15 with TRBJ2-1; the D gene is possibly TRBD1 (5 bases). Germline CDR1 is LNHNV and CDR2 is YYDKDF (reference sequence). The CDR3 runs 15 residues. The V gene lost 1 base and the J gene lost 4 bases, with 11 bases spanning the gap. The CDR3 DNA is TGTGCCACCAGCAGAGTGGCAGGGTCATACAATGAGCAGTTCTTC. This gives the protein CATSRVAGSYNEQFF.

This clonotype was counted ten times or more. V gene TRBV20-1 combines with J gene TRBJ2-7; D may be TRBD1 (6 bases). This CDR3 contains 15 residues. Germline lookup yields CDR1 DFQATT and CDR2 SNEGSKA (reference sequence). V shed 4 bases and J shed 2 bases, with 18 bases lying between them. CDR3 in DNA: TGCAGTGCTATCCCACTGCCGGGGACAACCTACGAGCAGTACTTC. Its protein is CSAIPLPGTTYEQYF.

The rearrangement joins TRBV19 to TRBJ2-2, with no clear D. Germline CDR1 LNHDA, CDR2 SQIVND (reference sequence). V gave up 7 bases and J gave up 4 bases, with 13 bases separating them. The CDR3 is made up of 14 amino acids. The CDR3 loop is CASTIGQTTGELFF. In DNA form, the CDR3 reads TGTGCCAGTACTATCGGTCAGACCACCGGGGAGCTGTTTTTT.

This clonotype was recorded many times. The V and J genes are TRBV6-1 and TRBJ2-7, with 10 bases aligning to TRBD2. V was pared by 4 bases and J by 2 bases, with 8 bases of the junction left unmatched. The germline V gene has CDR1 MNHNS and CDR2 SASEGT. The CDR3 is 16 amino acids. CDR3 sequence (DNA): TGTGCCAGCAGTGGACCGGGACTAGCGACCCCCTACGAGCAGTACTTC. Translation: CASSGPGLATPYEQYF.

This clonotype appeared many times. V is TRBV12-3 or TRBV12-4 and J is TRBJ2-1; tentative D call: TRBD2 (6 bases). The CDR3 is 14 residues long. Trimming left V 8 bases short and J 0 bases short, with 11 bases between. CDR3 in amino acids: CASPAGSSYNEQFF. CDR3 DNA sequence: TGTGCCAGCCCTGCGGGATCCTCCTACAATGAGCAGTTCTTC.

This clonotype was counted ten times or more. This chain connects TRBV29-1 to TRBJ1-1; no firm D call. CDR1 is SQVTM and CDR2 is ANQGSEA in the germline V gene. V was cut by 6 bases and J by 5 bases, with 16 bases left in between. The CDR3 extends over 13 amino acids. The CDR3 DNA follows: TGCAGCGTCCACCCGGAGGGTCGGACTGAAGCTTTCTTT. Its protein product is CSVHPEGRTEAFF. Full variable domain (outside the CDR3, taken from reference TRBV29-1 and TRBJ1-1): SAVISQKPSRDICQRGTSLTIQCQVDSQVTMMFWYRQQPGQSLTLIATANQGSEATYESGFVIDKFPISRPNLTFSTLTVSNMSPEDSSIYLCSVHPEGRTEAFFGQGTRLTVV.

This clonotype occurred many times. The V and J genes are TRBV13 and TRBJ2-1, with 7 bases identical to TRBD1. V gave up 5 bases and J gave up 9 bases; unmatched junction bases: 13. Germline-derived CDR1 and CDR2 are PRHDT and FYEKMQ (reference sequence). The CDR3 runs to 15 residues. CDR3 nucleotides: TGTGCCAGCAGCCAAATGACAGGGTATAAGGTTGAGCAGTTCTTC. Translation gives CASSQMTGYKVEQFF.

This chain links TRBV6-5 with TRBJ2-2; D unclear. The length of the CDR3 is 12 residues. Per the germline V gene, CDR1 is MNHEY and CDR2 is SVGAGI. The V end was cut by 6 bases, the J end by 6 bases, with 8 bases between. CDR3 DNA: TGTGCCAGCAGAAGCTCCGCCGGGGAGCTGTTTTTT. This translates into CASRSSAGELFF.

The V call is TRBV7-2, the J call TRBJ2-3; the D call may be TRBD1 or TRBD2 (7 bases each). This CDR3 region has 16 residues. V lost 2 bases to trimming and J lost 4 bases, with 16 bases between them. The V gene's germline CDR1 is SGHTA and CDR2 FQGNSA. In DNA form, the CDR3 reads TGTGCCAGCAGCTTAAAGGCGGGAGACAGGGCAGATACGCAGTATTTT. It encodes CASSLKAGDRADTQYF. The variable domain in full, completed from reference TRBV7-2 and TRBJ2-3, reads GAGVSQSPSNKVTEKGKDVELRCDPISGHTALYWYRQSLGQGLEFLIYFQGNSAPDKSGLPSDRFSAERTGGSVSTLTIQRTQQEDSAVYLCASSLKAGDRADTQYFGPGTRLTVL.

This clonotype was counted only a few times. V usage is TRBV4-2 and J usage is TRBJ1-2; 7 bases agree with TRBD1. CDR3 size: 15 residues. J was trimmed by 3 bases and V by 5 bases; bases with no gene match: 9. CDR1 and CDR2 from the germline V gene are LGHNA and YNFKEQ. The CDR3 region has the DNA TGTGCCAGCAGCGGCGGGGACAGCGCAGACTATGGCTACACCTTC. It yields the protein CASSGGDSADYGYTF.

This clonotype has just a few counts. The chain carries TRBV20-1 and TRBJ2-5; D remains unclear. Germline assignment: CDR1 DFQATT and CDR2 SNEGSKA (reference sequence). The V end lost 2 bases, the J end lost 4 bases, and 8 bases lay between the germline ends. The CDR3 length is 12 residues. The CDR3 region is CSARRPGETQYF. As DNA, the CDR3 is TGCAGTGCTAGAAGACCAGGAGAGACCCAGTACTTC.

This clonotype was counted only a few times. The CDR3 DNA follows: TGTGCCAGCAGTGATGGCTTCACAGATACGCAGTATTTT. Protein: CASSDGFTDTQYF. The rearrangement joins TRBV6-4 to TRBJ2-3; the D is unclear. Germline CDR1 reads MRHNA; CDR2 reads SNTAGT. The V end lost 3 bases, the J end lost 2 bases, and 6 bases lay between the germline ends. This CDR3 region has 13 residues.

This chain links TRBV3-1 with TRBJ2-2; D may be TRBD2 (6 bases). V was shortened by 0 bases and J by 8 bases, with 13 bases between the two germline ends. Germline assignment: CDR1 LGHDT and CDR2 YNNKEL (reference sequence). The CDR3 is 15 amino acids. The CDR3 coding sequence is TGTGCCAGCAGCCAAGATGGAGGGCCATGGGGGGAGCTGTTTTTT. Translating gives CASSQDGGPWGELFF.

This chain uses TRBV7-2 with TRBJ2-3, with D hard to call. Germline CDR1 reads SGHTA; CDR2 reads FQGNSA. CDR3 length equals 15 residues. V lost 0 bases and J 1 base, leaving 8 bases between the germline ends. CDR3: CASSLAGSRTDTQYF. CDR3 sequence (DNA): TGTGCCAGCAGCTTAGCGGGGTCCCGCACAGATACGCAGTATTTT.

This clonotype was picked up a small number of times. The chain uses TRBV7-9 and TRBJ2-6; D call uncertain. The CDR3 is 16 residues long. Trimming pared 2 bases from V and 0 bases from J, leaving 8 bases between. Germline V lookup: CDR1 SEHNR, CDR2 FQNEAQ (reference sequence). CDR3 sequence reads: CASSLSMHSGANVLTF. The DNA of the CDR3 is TGTGCCAGCAGCTTAAGTATGCACTCTGGGGCCAACGTCCTGACTTTC.

The chain combines TRBV29-1 with TRBJ2-4; TRBD1 matches 9 bases. The CDR3 has 15 amino acids. V lost 4 bases, J lost 5 bases, and 9 bases stayed unmatched. The V gene's germline CDR1 is SQVTM and CDR2 ANQGSEA. CDR3: CSVVPGTGLQNIQYF. For the CDR3, the DNA is TGCAGCGTTGTACCTGGGACAGGGCTGCAAAACATTCAGTACTTC.

This clonotype was counted at least ten times. The gene calls are TRBV29-1 and TRBJ2-5; D call uncertain. The germline gives CDR1 SQVTM, CDR2 ANQGSEA. V lost 1 base and J 2 bases, leaving 11 bases between the germline ends. This CDR3 region has 14 residues. Here the CDR3 DNA reads TGCAGCGTTGAAGTCCCGGCAGAACAAGAGACCCAGTACTTC. It specifies CSVEVPAEQETQYF.